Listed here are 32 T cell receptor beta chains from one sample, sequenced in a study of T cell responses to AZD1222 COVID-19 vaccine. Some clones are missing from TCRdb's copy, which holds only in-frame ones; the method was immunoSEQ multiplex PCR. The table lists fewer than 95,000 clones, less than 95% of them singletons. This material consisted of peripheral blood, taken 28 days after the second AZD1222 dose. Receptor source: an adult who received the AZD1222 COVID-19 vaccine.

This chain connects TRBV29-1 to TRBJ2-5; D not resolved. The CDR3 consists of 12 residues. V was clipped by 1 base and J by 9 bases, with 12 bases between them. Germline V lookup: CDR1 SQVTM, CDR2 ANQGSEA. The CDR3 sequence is CSVEVRLTAQYF. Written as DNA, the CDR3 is TGCAGCGTTGAAGTAAGGCTCACGGCCCAGTACTTC.

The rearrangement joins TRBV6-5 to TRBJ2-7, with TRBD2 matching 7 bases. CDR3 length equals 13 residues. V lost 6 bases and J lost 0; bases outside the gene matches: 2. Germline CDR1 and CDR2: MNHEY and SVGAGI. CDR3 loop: CASRAGPSYEQYF. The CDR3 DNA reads TGTGCCAGCAGAGCGGGACCCTCCTACGAGCAGTACTTC.

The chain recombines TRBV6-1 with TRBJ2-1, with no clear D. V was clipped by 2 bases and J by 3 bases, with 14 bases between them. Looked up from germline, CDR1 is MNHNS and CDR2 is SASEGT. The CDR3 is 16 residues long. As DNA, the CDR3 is TGTGCCAGCAGTGAAACCCTCACTAAGAGCTACAATGAGCAGTTCTTC. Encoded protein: CASSETLTKSYNEQFF.

CDR3 region: CAWSGALAGQETQYF. CDR3 DNA: TGTGCCTGGAGTGGTGCGCTAGCGGGCCAAGAGACCCAGTACTTC. The V call is TRBV30, the J call TRBJ2-5; 8 positions agree with TRBD2. Germline V gene lookup returns CDR1 GTSNPN and CDR2 SVGIG (reference sequence). The V gene end was trimmed by 1 base and the J gene end by 1 base; junction bases not matched to a gene: 5. The CDR3 has 15 residues.

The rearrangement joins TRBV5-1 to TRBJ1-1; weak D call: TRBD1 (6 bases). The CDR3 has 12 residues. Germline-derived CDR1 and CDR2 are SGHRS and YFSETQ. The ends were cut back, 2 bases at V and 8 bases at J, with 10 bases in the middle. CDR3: CASSFGQSEAFF. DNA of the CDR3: TGCGCCAGCAGCTTTGGACAGAGCGAAGCTTTCTTT.

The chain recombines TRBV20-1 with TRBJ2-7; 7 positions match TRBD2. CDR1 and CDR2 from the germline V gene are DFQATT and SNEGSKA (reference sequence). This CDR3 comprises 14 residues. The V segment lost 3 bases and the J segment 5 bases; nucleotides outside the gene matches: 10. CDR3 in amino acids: CSASGGGLRDEQYF. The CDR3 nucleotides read TGCAGTGCTAGTGGGGGGGGTCTTCGAGACGAGCAGTACTTC.

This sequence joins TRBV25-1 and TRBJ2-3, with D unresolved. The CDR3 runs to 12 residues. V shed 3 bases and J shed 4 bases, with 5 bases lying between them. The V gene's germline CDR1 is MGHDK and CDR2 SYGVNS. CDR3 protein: CASSDVADTQYF. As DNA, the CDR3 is TGTGCCAGCAGTGATGTTGCAGATACGCAGTATTTT.

CDR3 residues: CASSLIARERSNEQFF. The CDR3 nucleotides read TGCGCCAGCAGCTTGATCGCGCGGGAGCGGAGCAATGAGCAGTTCTTC. The chain links TRBV5-1 to TRBJ2-1, with 7 nucleotides matching TRBD2. The trim removed 1 base at V and 6 bases at J, leaving 10 bases unmatched. CDR3 length: 16 residues. CDR1 and CDR2 (germline): SGHRS, YFSETQ.

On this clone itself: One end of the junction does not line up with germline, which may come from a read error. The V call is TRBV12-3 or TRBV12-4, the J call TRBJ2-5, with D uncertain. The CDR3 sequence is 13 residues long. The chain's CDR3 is CASSLGHQGTQYF. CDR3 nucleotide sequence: TGTGCCAGCAGTTTAGGACACCAAGGGACCCAGTACTTC.

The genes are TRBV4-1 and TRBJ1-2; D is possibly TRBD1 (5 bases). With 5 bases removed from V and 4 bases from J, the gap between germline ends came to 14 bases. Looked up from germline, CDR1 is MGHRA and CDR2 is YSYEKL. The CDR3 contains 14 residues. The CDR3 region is CASSGSGGPYGYTF. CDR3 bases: TGCGCCAGCAGCGGGAGTGGGGGACCCTATGGCTACACCTTC.

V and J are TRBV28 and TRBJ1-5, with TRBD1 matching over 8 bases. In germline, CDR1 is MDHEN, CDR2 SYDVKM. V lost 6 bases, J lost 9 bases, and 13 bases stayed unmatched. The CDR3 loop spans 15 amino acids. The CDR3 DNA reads TGTGCCAGCAGCACCGTCCGACAGGGGAACGCGCCCCAGCATTTT. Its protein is CASSTVRQGNAPQHF.

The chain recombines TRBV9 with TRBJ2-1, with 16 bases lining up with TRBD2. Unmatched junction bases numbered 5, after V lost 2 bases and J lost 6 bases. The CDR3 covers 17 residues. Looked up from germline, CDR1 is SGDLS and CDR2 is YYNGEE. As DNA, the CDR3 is TGTGCCAGCAGCGTCTCCGGGACTAGCGGGAGGGCCAATGAGCAGTTCTTC. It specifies CASSVSGTSGRANEQFF. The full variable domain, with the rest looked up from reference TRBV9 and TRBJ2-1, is DSGVTQTPKHLITATGQRVTLRCSPRSGDLSVYWYQQSLDQGLQFLIQYYNGEERAKGNILERFSAQQFPDLHSELNLSSLELGDSALYFCASSVSGTSGRANEQFFGPGTRLTVL.

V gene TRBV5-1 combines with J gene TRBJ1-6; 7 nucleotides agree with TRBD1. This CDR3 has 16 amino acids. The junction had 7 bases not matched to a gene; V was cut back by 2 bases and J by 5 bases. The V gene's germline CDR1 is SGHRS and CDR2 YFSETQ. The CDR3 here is CASSFSPDRDNSPLHF. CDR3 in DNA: TGCGCCAGCAGCTTTTCCCCTGACAGGGATAATTCACCCCTCCACTTT.

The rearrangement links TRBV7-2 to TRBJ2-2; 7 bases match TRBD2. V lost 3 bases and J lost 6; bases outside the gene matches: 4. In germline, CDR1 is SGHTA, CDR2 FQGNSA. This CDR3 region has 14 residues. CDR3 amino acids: CASSFRREPGELFF. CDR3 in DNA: TGTGCCAGCAGCTTCCGGCGGGAGCCCGGGGAGCTGTTTTTT.

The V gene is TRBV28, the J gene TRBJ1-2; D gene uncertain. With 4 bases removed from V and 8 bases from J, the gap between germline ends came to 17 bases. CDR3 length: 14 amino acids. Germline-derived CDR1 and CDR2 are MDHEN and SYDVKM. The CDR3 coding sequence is TGTGCCAGCAGTTCCCCCCCACACGGGAGGGGCTACACCTTC. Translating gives CASSSPPHGRGYTF.

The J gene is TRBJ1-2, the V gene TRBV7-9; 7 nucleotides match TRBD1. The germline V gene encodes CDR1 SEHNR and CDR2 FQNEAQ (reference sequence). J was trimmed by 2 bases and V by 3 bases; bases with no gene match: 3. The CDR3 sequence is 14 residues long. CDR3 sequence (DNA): TGTGCCAGCAGCTTCGAGGGGGCGAACTATGGCTACACCTTC. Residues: CASSFEGANYGYTF. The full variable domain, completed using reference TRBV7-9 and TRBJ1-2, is DTGVSQNPRHKITKRGQNVTFRCDPISEHNRLYWYRQTLGQGPEFLTYFQNEAQLEKSRLLSDRFSAERPKGSFSTLEIQRTEQGDSAMYLCASSFEGANYGYTFGSGTRLTVV.

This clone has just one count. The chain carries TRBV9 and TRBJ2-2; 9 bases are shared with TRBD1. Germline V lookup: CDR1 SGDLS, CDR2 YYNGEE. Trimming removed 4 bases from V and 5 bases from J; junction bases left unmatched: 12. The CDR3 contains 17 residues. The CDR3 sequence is CASSQTGGGGRTGELFF. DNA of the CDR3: TGTGCCAGCAGCCAAACAGGGGGCGGTGGTCGAACCGGGGAGCTGTTTTTT.

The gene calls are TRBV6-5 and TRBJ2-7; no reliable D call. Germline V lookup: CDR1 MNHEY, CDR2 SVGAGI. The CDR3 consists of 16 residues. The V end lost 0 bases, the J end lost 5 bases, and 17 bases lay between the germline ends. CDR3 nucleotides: TGTGCCAGCAGTTACTCTCCCGGGCCTCCACCAGACGAGCAGTACTTC. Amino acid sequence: CASSYSPGPPPDEQYF.

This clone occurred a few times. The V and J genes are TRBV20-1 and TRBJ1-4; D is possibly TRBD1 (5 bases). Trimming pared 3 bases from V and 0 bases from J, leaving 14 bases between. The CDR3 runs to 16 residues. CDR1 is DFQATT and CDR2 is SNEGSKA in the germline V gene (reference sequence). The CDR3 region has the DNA TGCAGTGCTAGTGGGGCAGGACTGTCAACTAATGAAAAACTGTTTTTT. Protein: CSASGAGLSTNEKLFF.

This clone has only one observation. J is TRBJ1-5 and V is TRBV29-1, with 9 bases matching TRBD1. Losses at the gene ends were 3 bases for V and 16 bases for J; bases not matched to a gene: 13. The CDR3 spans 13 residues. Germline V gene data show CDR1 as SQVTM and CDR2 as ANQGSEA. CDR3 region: CSVEDRGGHFQHF. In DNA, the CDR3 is TGCAGCGTTGAGGACAGGGGAGGGCATTTCCAACATTTT.

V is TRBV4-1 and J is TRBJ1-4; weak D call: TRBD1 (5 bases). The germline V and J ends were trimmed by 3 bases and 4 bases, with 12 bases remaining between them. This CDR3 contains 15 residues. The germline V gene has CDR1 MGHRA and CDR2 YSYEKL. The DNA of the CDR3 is TGCGCCAGCAGCCATCCCCGGGGGGTTAATGAAAAACTGTTTTTT. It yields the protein CASSHPRGVNEKLFF.

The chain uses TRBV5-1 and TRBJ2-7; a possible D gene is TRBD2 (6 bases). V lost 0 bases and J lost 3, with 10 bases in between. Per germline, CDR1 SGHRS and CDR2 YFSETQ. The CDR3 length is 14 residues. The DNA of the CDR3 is TGCGCCAGCAGCTTGGAGGAGGGCATCTACGAGCAGTACTTC. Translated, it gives CASSLEEGIYEQYF.

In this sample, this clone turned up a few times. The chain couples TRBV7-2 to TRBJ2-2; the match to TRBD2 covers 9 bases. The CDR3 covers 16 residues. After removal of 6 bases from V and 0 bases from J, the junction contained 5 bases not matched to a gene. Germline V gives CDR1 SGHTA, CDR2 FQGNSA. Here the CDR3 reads CASSSASGTNTGELFF. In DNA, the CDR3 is TGTGCCAGCAGTTCAGCTAGCGGGACGAACACCGGGGAGCTGTTTTTT.

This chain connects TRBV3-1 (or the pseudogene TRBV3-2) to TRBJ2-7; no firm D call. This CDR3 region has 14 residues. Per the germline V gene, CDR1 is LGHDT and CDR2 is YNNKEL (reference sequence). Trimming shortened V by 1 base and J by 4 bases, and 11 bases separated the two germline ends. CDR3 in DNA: TGTGCCAGCAGCCAAGGTCCTCAGGCATACGAGCAGTACTTC. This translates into CASSQGPQAYEQYF.

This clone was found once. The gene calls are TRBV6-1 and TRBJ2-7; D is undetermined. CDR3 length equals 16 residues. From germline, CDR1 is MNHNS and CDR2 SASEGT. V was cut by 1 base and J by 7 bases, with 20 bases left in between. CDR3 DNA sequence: TGTGCCAGCAGTGAAGTGCGTGTGGGGTTGCTGGGGGAGCAGTACTTC. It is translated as CASSEVRVGLLGEQYF.

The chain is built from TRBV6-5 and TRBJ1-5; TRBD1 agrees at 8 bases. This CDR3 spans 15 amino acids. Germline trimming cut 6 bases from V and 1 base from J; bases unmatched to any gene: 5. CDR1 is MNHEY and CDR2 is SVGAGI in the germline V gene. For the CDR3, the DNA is TGTGCCAGCAGGACAGGGGTCGGAAGCAATCAGCCCCAGCATTTT. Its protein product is CASRTGVGSNQPQHF.

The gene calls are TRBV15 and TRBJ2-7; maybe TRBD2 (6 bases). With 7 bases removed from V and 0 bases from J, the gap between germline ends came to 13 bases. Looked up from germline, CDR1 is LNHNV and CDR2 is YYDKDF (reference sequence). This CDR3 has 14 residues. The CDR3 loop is CATTDGRDSYEQYF. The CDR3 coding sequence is TGTGCCACCACGGATGGGCGGGACTCCTACGAGCAGTACTTC. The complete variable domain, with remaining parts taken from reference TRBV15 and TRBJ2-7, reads DAMVIQNPRYQVTQFGKPVTLSCSQTLNHNVMYWYQQKSSQAPKLLFHYYDKDFNNEADTPDNFQSRRPNTSFCFLDIRSPGLGDTAMYLCATTDGRDSYEQYFGPGTRLTVT.

In DNA, the CDR3 is TGTGCCAGCAGTTCGGGACAGATCTCCGGGGGATGGACCCAGTACTTC. It encodes CASSSGQISGGWTQYF. The chain has TRBV28 and TRBJ2-5; possible D gene TRBD1, 7 bases. Germline CDR1 is MDHEN and CDR2 is SYDVKM. This CDR3 region has 16 residues. With 4 bases removed from V and 7 bases from J, the gap between germline ends came to 22 bases.

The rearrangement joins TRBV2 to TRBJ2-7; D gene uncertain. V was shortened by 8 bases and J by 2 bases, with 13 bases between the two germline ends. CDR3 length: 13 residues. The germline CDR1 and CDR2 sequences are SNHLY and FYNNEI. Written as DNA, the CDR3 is TGTGCCAGCTCCCGGACCGGGCCCTACGAGCAGTACTTC. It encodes CASSRTGPYEQYF. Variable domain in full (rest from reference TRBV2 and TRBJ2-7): EPEVTQTPSHQVTQMGQEVILRCVPISNHLYFYWYRQILGQKVEFLVSFYNNEISEKSEIFDDQFSVERPDGSNFTLKIRSTKLEDSAMYFCASSRTGPYEQYFGPGTRLTVT.

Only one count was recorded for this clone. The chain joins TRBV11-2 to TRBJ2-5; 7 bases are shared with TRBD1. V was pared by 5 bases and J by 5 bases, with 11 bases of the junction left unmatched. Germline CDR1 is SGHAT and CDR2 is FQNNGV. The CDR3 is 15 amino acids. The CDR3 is CASSPTGLNTETQYF. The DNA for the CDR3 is TGTGCCAGCAGCCCGACAGGGTTGAACACGGAGACCCAGTACTTC.

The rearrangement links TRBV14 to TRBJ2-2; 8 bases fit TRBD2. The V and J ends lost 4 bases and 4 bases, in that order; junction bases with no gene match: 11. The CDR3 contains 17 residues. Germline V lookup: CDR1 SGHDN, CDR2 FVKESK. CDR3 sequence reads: CASSPLAVPLGTGELFF. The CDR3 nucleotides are TGTGCCAGCAGCCCACTAGCGGTCCCCTTAGGCACCGGGGAGCTGTTTTTT.

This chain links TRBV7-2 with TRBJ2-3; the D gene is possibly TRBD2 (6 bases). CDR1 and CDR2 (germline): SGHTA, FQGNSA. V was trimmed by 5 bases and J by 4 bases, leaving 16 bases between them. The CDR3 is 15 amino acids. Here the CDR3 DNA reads TGTGCCAGCAGCCTAGGGTGGGGGAGGCCAGATACGCAGTATTTT. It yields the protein CASSLGWGRPDTQYF.